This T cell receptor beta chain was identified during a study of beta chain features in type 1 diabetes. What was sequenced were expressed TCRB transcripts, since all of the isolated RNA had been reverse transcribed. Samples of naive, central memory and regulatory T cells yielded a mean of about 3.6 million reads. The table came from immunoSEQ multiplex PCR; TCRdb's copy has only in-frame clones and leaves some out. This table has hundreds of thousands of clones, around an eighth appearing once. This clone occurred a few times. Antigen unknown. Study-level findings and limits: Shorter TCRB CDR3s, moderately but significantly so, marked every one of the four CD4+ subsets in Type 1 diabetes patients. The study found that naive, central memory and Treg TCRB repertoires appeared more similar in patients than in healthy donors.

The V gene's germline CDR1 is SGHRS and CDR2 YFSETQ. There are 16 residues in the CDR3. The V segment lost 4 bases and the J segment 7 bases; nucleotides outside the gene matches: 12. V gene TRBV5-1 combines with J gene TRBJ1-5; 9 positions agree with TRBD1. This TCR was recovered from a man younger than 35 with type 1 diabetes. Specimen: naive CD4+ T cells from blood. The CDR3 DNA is TGCGCCAGCAGCCGATCGGGACAGGGCGAGGGGCAGCCCCAGCATTTT. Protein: CASSRSGQGEGQPQHF.